The clone carrying this T cell receptor beta chain was counted only a few times. This sample is drawn from a study of beta chain features in type 1 diabetes. Sequenced material consisted of expressed TCRB transcripts (all of the isolated RNA was reverse transcribed). Sequenced by immunoSEQ multiplex PCR; TCRdb stores in-frame clones only, minus some. Altogether hundreds of thousands of clones are present, approximately 28% being singletons, with the ten largest covering 0.06% to 0.07%. CDR3 length: 15 amino acids. Unmatched junction bases numbered 10, after V lost 4 bases and J lost 7 bases. The germline CDR1 and CDR2 sequences are SGDLS and YYNGEE. Staining for CD45RO/CCR7/CD25/CD127/CD95/CD27 allowed sorting of CD4+ naive, central memory, regulatory and stem cell-like memory cells.

The clonotype was recovered from a man aged 18-30 years in good health. Sample: naive CD4+ T cells from blood. This sequence joins TRBV9 and TRBJ2-1; TRBD2 agrees at 8 bases. CDR3 sequence reads: CASSLSGSWRNEQFF. The CDR3 DNA sequence: TGTGCCAGCAGCTTAAGCGGGAGTTGGCGGAATGAGCAGTTCTTC. The variable domain in full, completed from reference TRBV9 and TRBJ2-1, reads DSGVTQTPKHLITATGQRVTLRCSPRSGDLSVYWYQQSLDQGLQFLIQYYNGEERAKGNILERFSAQQFPDLHSELNLSSLELGDSALYFCASSLSGSWRNEQFFGPGTRLTVL.